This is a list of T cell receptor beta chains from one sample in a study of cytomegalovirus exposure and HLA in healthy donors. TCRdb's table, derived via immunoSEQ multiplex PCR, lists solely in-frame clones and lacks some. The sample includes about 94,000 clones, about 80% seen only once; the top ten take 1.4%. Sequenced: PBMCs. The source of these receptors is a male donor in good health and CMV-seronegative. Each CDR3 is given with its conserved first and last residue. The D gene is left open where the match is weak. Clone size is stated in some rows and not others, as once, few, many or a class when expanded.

TGTGCCAGCAGTTCGACTAGCGGGGGGGCAGGGCAGTTCTTC	CASSSTSGGAGQFF	NA	TRBJ2-1	TRBV27	TRBD2
TGCGCCAGCGGCGAGCGGACAGGGGGCTACGAGCAGTACTTC	CASGERTGGYEQYF	NA	TRBJ2-7	TRBV5-1	TRBD1
TGTGCCAGCAGTTTCGGGACTAGCCCGAACACCGGGGAGCTGTTTTTT	CASSFGTSPNTGELFF	NA	TRBJ2-2	TRBV28	TRBD2
TGTGCCAGCAGCTCCAGGACGAAGGGGATGAACACTGAAGCTTTCTTT	CASSSRTKGMNTEAFF	NA	TRBJ1-1	TRBV7-9	NA
TGCAGCGCCCCTCCAATCGGTCAGGCTGAGACCCAGTACTTC	CSAPPIGQAETQYF	NA	TRBJ2-5	TRBV29-1	NA
TGTGCCAGTAGTGCGGACAGGGAAGGGCTGAACACTGAAGCTTTCTTT	CASSADREGLNTEAFF	once	TRBJ1-1	TRBV19	TRBD1
TGCGCCAGCAGCTTGGAGGGGGTTAGCAATCAGCCCCAGCATTTT	CASSLEGVSNQPQHF	NA	TRBJ1-5	TRBV5-1	NA
TGTGCCAGCAGCTTATCTACAGGGGGTACTGAAGCTTTCTTT	CASSLSTGGTEAFF	NA	TRBJ1-1	TRBV5-4	TRBD1
TGTGCCAGCTCACCACCGAACGGGAAATTCAGCGGGGAGCTGTTTTTT	CASSPPNGKFSGELFF	NA	TRBJ2-2	TRBV18	NA
TGCAGCGTTGAATCCAGCGGTCGAAACGAGCAGTACTTC	CSVESSGRNEQYF	once	TRBJ2-7	TRBV29-1	NA
TGTGCCACCCGCGGGACGACTGGAAACACCATATATTTT	CATRGTTGNTIYF	NA	TRBJ1-3	TRBV18	NA
TGCGCCAGCGGAACAGGGTCAGGAAACACCATATATTTT	CASGTGSGNTIYF	NA	TRBJ1-3	TRBV10-1	NA
TGTGCCAGCAGCGTTACAGGGGGGTTCCCTGAAGCTTTCTTT	CASSVTGGFPEAFF	NA	TRBJ1-1	TRBV9	TRBD1
TGTGCCAGCAGTTTAAGCGGGCCCTTAGGGGGCTACACCTTC	CASSLSGPLGGYTF	NA	TRBJ1-2	TRBV28	NA
TGTGCCAGCAGCCCGGACGCCGGGACTAGGCGCGAGCAGTACTTC	CASSPDAGTRREQYF	NA	TRBJ2-7	TRBV7-2	TRBD2
TGTGCCAGCAGTTCCACCTTTGAGGGTCGAGAGACCCAGTACTTC	CASSSTFEGRETQYF	NA	TRBJ2-5	TRBV6-5	NA
TGCGCCAGCACACAGGACTCCTACGAGCAGTACTTC	CASTQDSYEQYF	NA	TRBJ2-7	TRBV10-2	NA
TGTGCCAGCAGCTTGGGACAGGGAGCCGGGGAGCTGTTTTTT	CASSLGQGAGELFF	NA	TRBJ2-2	TRBV11-3	TRBD1
TGTGCCAGCAGTTTAAAACAGGGAAATGGTCTGTCCACCGAGCAGTACTTC	CASSLKQGNGLSTEQYF	NA	TRBJ2-7	TRBV27	NA
TGTGCCAGCAACTCACCCTATTACTACGAGCAGTACTTC	CASNSPYYYEQYF	NA	TRBJ2-7	TRBV6-5	NA
TGTGCCAGCCAGGGGGCTAGGGATTCACCCCTCCACTTT	CASQGARDSPLHF	few	TRBJ1-6	TRBV18	TRBD1
TGTGCCAGCAGTTTATCCGACAGGGTGCACACTGAAGCTTTCTTT	CASSLSDRVHTEAFF	NA	TRBJ1-1	TRBV27	TRBD1
TGTGCCAGCAGCTTCACAGGGTCTGATGAAAAACTGTTTTTT	CASSFTGSDEKLFF	NA	TRBJ1-4	TRBV5-5	NA
TGTGCCAGCAGCCGTGTATCGGGGAAGAAAGAGACCCAGTACTTC	CASSRVSGKKETQYF	NA	TRBJ2-5	TRBV5-4	NA